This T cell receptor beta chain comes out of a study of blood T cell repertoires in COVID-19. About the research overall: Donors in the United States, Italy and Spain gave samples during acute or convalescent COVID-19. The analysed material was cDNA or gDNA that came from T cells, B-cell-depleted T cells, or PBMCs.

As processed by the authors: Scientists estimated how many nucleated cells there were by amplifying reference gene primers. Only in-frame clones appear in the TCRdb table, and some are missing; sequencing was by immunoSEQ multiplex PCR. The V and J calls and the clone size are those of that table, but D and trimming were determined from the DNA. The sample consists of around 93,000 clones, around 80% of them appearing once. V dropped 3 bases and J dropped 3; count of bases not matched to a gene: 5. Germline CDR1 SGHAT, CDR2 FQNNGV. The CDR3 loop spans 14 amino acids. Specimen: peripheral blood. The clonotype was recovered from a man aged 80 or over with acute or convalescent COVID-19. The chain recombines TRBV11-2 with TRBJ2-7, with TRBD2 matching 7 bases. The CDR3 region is CASSLGEGVYEQYF. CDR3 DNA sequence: TGTGCCAGCAGCTTGGGGGAGGGAGTCTACGAGCAGTACTTC.